Shown below are 4 T cell receptor beta chains from a single sample sequenced in a study of cytomegalovirus exposure and HLA in healthy donors. The PCR employed 60 Vbeta primers together with 13 Jbeta primers. TCRdb's copy holds only in-frame clones and misses some; the assay was immunoSEQ multiplex PCR. This table has more than 250,000 clones, 70% to 90% appearing once. The sequenced material came from PBMCs. These TCRs come from a woman younger than 30 in good health and CMV-seronegative.

CDR3 in amino acids: CASSTGTVNTEAFF. In DNA form, the CDR3 reads TGTGCCAGCAGCACAGGGACAGTGAACACTGAAGCTTTCTTT. V is TRBV5-4 and J is TRBJ1-1, with 7 bases matching TRBD1. Losses at the gene ends were 4 bases for V and 0 bases for J; bases not matched to a gene: 3. This CDR3 contains 14 residues. Germline CDR1 and CDR2: SGHNT and YYREEE (reference sequence).

The CDR3 DNA follows: TGTGCCAGCAGCTTTTTGAGCGGGGGCGGCGATACGCAGTATTTT. It specifies CASSFLSGGGDTQYF. V is TRBV11-2 and J is TRBJ2-3, with TRBD2 identical over 8 bases. V was pared by 3 bases and J by 6 bases, with 8 bases of the junction left unmatched. From germline, CDR1 is SGHAT and CDR2 FQNNGV. The CDR3 contains 15 residues.

The chain employs TRBV27 and TRBJ2-6; 7 bases agree with TRBD1. Per the germline V gene, CDR1 is MNHEY and CDR2 is SMNVEV (reference sequence). CDR3 length: 19 amino acids. V was pared by 3 bases and J by 0 bases, with 11 bases of the junction left unmatched. The chain's CDR3 is CASSFGVQGPLSGANVLTF. The CDR3 DNA follows: TGTGCCAGCAGTTTCGGAGTACAGGGGCCCCTCTCTGGGGCCAACGTCCTGACTTTC.

The rearrangement joins TRBV13 to TRBJ2-3; maybe TRBD2 (5 bases). Trimming removed 1 base at V and 4 bases at J, with 6 bases between. Germline V CDR1 and CDR2: PRHDT, FYEKMQ (reference sequence). The CDR3 totals 13 residues. CDR3 nucleotides: TGTGCCAGCAGCTTAGAACTAGCAGATACGCAGTATTTT. Its protein product is CASSLELADTQYF. Based on the CDR3 plus reference TRBV13 and TRBJ2-3, the full variable domain is AAGVIQSPRHLIKEKRETATLKCYPIPRHDTVYWYQQGPGQDPQFLISFYEKMQSDKGSIPDRFSAQQFSDYHSELNMSSLELGDSALYFCASSLELADTQYFGPGTRLTVL.